The 14 T cell receptor beta chains below all came from one sample that was sequenced in a study of siplizumab effects on memory and regulatory T cells. Measured with immunoSEQ multiplex PCR; TCRdb has only the in-frame clones, and not every one. The top ten clones hold 0.16% of a sample with about 120,000 clones, 80% to 95% of them seen once. Sequenced material: non-Treg CD4+ T cells sorted from blood. These receptors came from a human donor in good health.

The chain links TRBV5-6 to TRBJ2-5; TRBD2 agrees at 14 bases. Germline-derived CDR1 and CDR2 are SGHDT and YYEEEE. The CDR3 is 18 amino acids. V trimming: 1 base; J trimming: 5 bases; junction bases outside the gene matches: 10. The CDR3 loop reads CASSLTGTSGGSWETQYF. The CDR3 DNA follows: TGTGCCAGCAGCTTGACCGGGACTAGCGGGGGAAGCTGGGAGACCCAGTACTTC.

This chain uses TRBV18 with TRBJ1-2; TRBD1 aligns across 8 bases. CDR1 and CDR2 (germline): KGHSH, LQKENI. There are 16 residues in the CDR3. Trimming removed 0 bases from V and 6 bases from J; junction bases left unmatched: 9. CDR3 amino acids: CASSPPLGQGLDGYTF. The CDR3 DNA sequence: TGTGCCAGCTCACCACCGCTAGGACAGGGACTCGATGGCTACACCTTC.

The rearrangement joins TRBV30 to TRBJ2-1; no clear D gene. The CDR3 is made up of 13 amino acids. V was shortened by 0 bases and J by 8 bases, with 11 bases between the two germline ends. Germline-derived CDR1 and CDR2 are GTSNPN and SVGIG (reference sequence). The CDR3 protein is CAWSVLGNYEQFF. CDR3 DNA: TGTGCCTGGAGTGTACTGGGAAACTATGAGCAGTTCTTC.

The chain is built from TRBV11-1 and TRBJ1-1; possibly TRBD1 for D (6 bases). The ends were cut back, 5 bases at V and 5 bases at J, with 15 bases in the middle. CDR1 is SGHAT, CDR2 FQDESV, per germline (reference sequence). The CDR3 is 14 amino acids. CDR3 DNA sequence: TGTGCCAGCAGCCCGAGAGGGGGAGGGACTGAAGCTTTCTTT. Its translation is CASSPRGGGTEAFF.

The rearrangement links TRBV19 to TRBJ1-5; D not resolved. Trimming took off 1 base at V and 9 bases at J, with 16 bases between the two ends. Looked up from germline, CDR1 is LNHDA and CDR2 is SQIVND (reference sequence). CDR3 length: 15 residues. The CDR3 here is CASSIGLRLEGPQHF. The DNA of the CDR3 is TGTGCCAGTAGTATAGGCCTCCGGCTTGAAGGGCCCCAGCATTTT.

This chain joins TRBV5-6 and TRBJ1-3; unclear D gene. Trimming took 2 bases from V and 1 from J, leaving 7 bases between them. The CDR3 is made up of 14 amino acids. The germline V gene has CDR1 SGHDT and CDR2 YYEEEE. CDR3 sequence reads: CASSLGLSGNTIYF. CDR3 coding DNA: TGTGCCAGCAGCTTAGGTTTATCTGGAAACACCATATATTTT. The whole variable domain, filled in from reference TRBV5-6 and TRBJ1-3, reads DAGVTQSPTHLIKTRGQQVTLRCSPKSGHDTVSWYQQALGQGPQFIFQYYEEEERQRGNFPDRFSGHQFPNYSSELNVNALLLGDSALYLCASSLGLSGNTIYFGEGSWLTVV.

This sequence joins TRBV19 and TRBJ1-1; D gene ambiguous. CDR1 and CDR2 (germline): LNHDA, SQIVND (reference sequence). V lost 5 bases and J lost 8, with 12 bases in between. This CDR3 contains 12 residues. Written as DNA, the CDR3 is TGTGCCAGTAGTGGCCCGGGTCCCGAAGCTTTCTTT. This sequence encodes CASSGPGPEAFF.

The genes are TRBV7-3 and TRBJ2-1; 9 bases match TRBD2. Germline values: CDR1 SGHTA, CDR2 FQGTGA. Unmatched junction bases numbered 11, after V lost 5 bases and J lost 6 bases. The length of the CDR3 is 16 residues. The chain's CDR3 is CASSPRSSGEPNEQFF. CDR3 nucleotides: TGTGCCAGCAGCCCTCGGTCTAGCGGGGAACCCAATGAGCAGTTCTTC.

The V and J genes are TRBV4-3 and TRBJ1-3; maybe TRBD1 (5 bases). This CDR3 has 15 amino acids. V shed 0 bases and J shed 1 base, with 7 bases lying between them. The germline V gene encodes CDR1 LGHNA and CDR2 YSLEER. The CDR3 bases are TGCGCCAGCAGCCAAGACAGGGAATCTGGAAACACCATATATTTT. The encoded protein is CASSQDRESGNTIYF.

The genes are TRBV28 and TRBJ1-4; 9 nucleotides line up with TRBD1. This CDR3 region has 15 residues. The V segment lost 5 bases and the J segment 4 bases; nucleotides outside the gene matches: 5. CDR1 is MDHEN and CDR2 is SYDVKM in the germline V gene. CDR3 in DNA: TGTGCCAGCAGTGGACAGGGGAGGGGTAATGAAAAACTGTTTTTT. Protein product: CASSGQGRGNEKLFF.

For the CDR3, the DNA is TGCGCCAGCAGCTTGGGACAGGGGGCCGCAGATACGCAGTATTTT. It translates to CASSLGQGAADTQYF. The J gene is TRBJ2-3, the V gene TRBV5-1; TRBD1 agrees at 10 bases. Germline V gene sequence: CDR1 SGHRS, CDR2 YFSETQ. Germline trimming cut 0 bases from V and 4 bases from J; bases unmatched to any gene: 2. The length of the CDR3 is 15 residues.

CDR3 coding DNA: TGTGCCTGGGGACAGCATTTATTTAACAATGAGCAGTTCTTC. It translates to CAWGQHLFNNEQFF. The V and J genes are TRBV30 and TRBJ2-1; D might be TRBD1 (6 bases). The germline V gene has CDR1 GTSNPN and CDR2 SVGIG (reference sequence). This CDR3 is 14 amino acids long. The V gene lost 5 bases and the J gene lost 5 bases, with 16 bases spanning the gap.

The V and J genes are TRBV9 and TRBJ1-1; 11 positions match TRBD1. The ends lost 3 bases at V and 12 bases at J; junction bases unmatched: 7. The CDR3 has 13 amino acids. In germline, CDR1 is SGDLS, CDR2 YYNGEE. DNA for the CDR3: TGTGCCAGCAGCGCCGGGACAGGGGGGTTGCCTTTCTTT. Translation gives CASSAGTGGLPFF.

V is TRBV11-2 and J is TRBJ1-6; D gene ambiguous. The CDR3 is made up of 12 amino acids. The V end was cut by 7 bases, the J end by 7 bases, with 8 bases between. Germline CDR1 and CDR2: SGHAT and FQNNGV. CDR3 amino acids: CASTQQNSPLHF. In DNA, the CDR3 is TGTGCCAGCACCCAACAGAATTCACCCCTCCACTTT.